This T cell receptor beta chain comes out of a study of Graves' ophthalmopathy and Graves' hyperthyroidism. Study overall: Ahead of any treatment, peripheral blood was obtained at the initial diagnosis.

Points on this clonotype: Antigen: not known.

Trimming removed 6 bases from V and 5 bases from J; junction bases left unmatched: 8. This CDR3 has 14 residues. Germline CDR1 DFQATT, CDR2 SNEGSKA (reference sequence). Regarding the study as a whole: The model reached around 70% sensitivity and approximately 72% specificity for predicting ophthalmopathy progression. Built on 13 signatures, a model told ophthalmopathy apart from stable hyperthyroidism with roughly 88% sensitivity and around 80% specificity.

Every ophthalmopathy donor presented moderate-to-severe activity, CAS ≥3, NOSPECS ≥4 and duration under 3 months. Using RNA transcripts, the TCR beta CDR3 regions were amplified. HTBI primers primed a first-round RT-PCR, and a second-round multiplex PCR followed. TCRdb re-analysed the multiplex PCR reads in MiXCR, keeping a single row per CDR3 protein. This table holds 650,000 to 900,000 distinct CDR3 sequences, roughly two fifths found once. Input material: peripheral blood. The V call is TRBV20-1, the J call TRBJ1-2; 11 positions agree with TRBD1. This TCR was sampled from an adult man with Graves' ophthalmopathy. The CDR3 coding sequence is TGCAGTGCCCCGGGACAGGGGGTTGGGTATGGCTACACCTTC. Encoded protein: CSAPGQGVGYGYTF.